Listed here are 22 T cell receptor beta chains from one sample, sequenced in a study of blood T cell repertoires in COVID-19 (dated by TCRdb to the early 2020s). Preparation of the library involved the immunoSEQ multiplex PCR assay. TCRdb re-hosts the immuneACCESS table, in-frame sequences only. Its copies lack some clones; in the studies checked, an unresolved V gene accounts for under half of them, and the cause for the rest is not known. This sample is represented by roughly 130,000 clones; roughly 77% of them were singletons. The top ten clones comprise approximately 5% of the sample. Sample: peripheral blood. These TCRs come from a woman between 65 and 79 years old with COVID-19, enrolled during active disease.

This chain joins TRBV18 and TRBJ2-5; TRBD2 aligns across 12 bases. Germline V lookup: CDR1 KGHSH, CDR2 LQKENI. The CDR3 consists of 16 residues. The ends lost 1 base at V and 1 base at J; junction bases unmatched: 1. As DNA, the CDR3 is TGTGCCAGCTCACCACTGACTAGCGGGGGCCAAGAGACCCAGTACTTC. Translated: CASSPLTSGGQETQYF.

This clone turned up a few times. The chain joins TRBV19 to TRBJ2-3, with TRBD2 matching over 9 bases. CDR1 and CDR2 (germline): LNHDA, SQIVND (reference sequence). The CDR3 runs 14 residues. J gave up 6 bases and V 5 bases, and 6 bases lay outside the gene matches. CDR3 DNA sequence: TGTGCCAGTAGTCTTAGCGGGGGTGCCGATACGCAGTATTTT. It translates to CASSLSGGADTQYF.

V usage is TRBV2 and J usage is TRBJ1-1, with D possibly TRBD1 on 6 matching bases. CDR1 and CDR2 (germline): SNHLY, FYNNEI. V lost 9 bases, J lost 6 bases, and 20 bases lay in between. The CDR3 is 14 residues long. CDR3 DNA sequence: TGTGCCAGAGGGAGACAGGATTCGCTATCTGAAGCTTTCTTT. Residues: CARGRQDSLSEAFF.

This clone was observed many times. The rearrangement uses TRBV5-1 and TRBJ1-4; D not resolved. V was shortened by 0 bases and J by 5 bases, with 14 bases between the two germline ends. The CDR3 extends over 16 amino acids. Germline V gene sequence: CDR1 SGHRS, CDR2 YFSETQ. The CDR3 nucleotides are TGCGCCAGCAGCTTGGTAAAGGCCGCCGGGAATGAAAAACTGTTTTTT. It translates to CASSLVKAAGNEKLFF.

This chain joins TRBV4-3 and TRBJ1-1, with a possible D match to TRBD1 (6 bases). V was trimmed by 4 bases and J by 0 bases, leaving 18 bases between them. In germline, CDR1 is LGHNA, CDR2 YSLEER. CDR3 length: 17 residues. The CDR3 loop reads CASSLRAGVGMNTEAFF. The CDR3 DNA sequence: TGCGCCAGCAGCCTACGTGCAGGGGTGGGCATGAACACTGAAGCTTTCTTT.

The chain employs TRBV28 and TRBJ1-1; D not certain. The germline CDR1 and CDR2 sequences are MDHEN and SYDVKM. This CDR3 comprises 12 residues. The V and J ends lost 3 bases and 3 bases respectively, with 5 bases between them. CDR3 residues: CASSLADTEAFF. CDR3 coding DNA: TGTGCCAGCAGTTTGGCGGACACTGAAGCTTTCTTT.

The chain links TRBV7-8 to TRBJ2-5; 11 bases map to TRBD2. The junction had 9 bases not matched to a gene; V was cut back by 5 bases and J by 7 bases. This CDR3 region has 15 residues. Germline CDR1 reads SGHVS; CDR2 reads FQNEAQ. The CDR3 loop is CASSLGTSGGGTQYF. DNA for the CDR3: TGTGCCAGCAGCCTGGGGACTAGCGGTGGGGGGACCCAGTACTTC.

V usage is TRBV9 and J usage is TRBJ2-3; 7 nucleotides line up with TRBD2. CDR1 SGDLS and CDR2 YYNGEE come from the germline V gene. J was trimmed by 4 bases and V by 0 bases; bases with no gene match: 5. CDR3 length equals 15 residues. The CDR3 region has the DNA TGTGCCAGCAGCGTAGGGTCTAGCGGTGCAGATACGCAGTATTTT. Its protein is CASSVGSSGADTQYF.

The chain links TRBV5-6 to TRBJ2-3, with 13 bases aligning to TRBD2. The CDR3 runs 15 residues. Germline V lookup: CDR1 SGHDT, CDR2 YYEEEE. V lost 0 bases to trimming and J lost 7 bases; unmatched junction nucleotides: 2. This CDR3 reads CASSLETSGGYTQYF. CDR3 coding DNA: TGTGCCAGCAGCTTGGAGACTAGCGGGGGGTATACGCAGTATTTT.

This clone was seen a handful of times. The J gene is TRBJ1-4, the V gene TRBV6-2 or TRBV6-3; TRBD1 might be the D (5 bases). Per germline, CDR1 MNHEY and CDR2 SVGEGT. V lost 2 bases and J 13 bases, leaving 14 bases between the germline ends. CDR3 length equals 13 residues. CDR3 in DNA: TGTGCCAGCAGTTACGCCGGGAGGGGAGGACTGTTTTTT. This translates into CASSYAGRGGLFF.

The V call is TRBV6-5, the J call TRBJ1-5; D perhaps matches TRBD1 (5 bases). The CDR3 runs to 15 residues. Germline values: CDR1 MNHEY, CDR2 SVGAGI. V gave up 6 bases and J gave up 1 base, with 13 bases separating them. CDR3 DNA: TGTGCCAGCAGATGGACACCCGGGAGCAATCAGCCCCAGCATTTT. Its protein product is CASRWTPGSNQPQHF.

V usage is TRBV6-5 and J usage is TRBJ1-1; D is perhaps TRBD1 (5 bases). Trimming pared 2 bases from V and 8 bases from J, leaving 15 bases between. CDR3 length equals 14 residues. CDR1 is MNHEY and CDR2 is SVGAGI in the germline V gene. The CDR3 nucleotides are TGTGCCAGCAGTTACAATCTACAGGACCACGAAGCTTTCTTT. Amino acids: CASSYNLQDHEAFF.

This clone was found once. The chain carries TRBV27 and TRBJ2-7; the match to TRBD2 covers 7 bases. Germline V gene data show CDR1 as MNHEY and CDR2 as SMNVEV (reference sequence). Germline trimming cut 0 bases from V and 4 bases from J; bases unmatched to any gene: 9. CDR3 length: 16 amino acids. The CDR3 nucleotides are TGTGCCAGCAGTTTATCATCCGGGACTAAATCTTACGAGCAGTACTTC. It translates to CASSLSSGTKSYEQYF.

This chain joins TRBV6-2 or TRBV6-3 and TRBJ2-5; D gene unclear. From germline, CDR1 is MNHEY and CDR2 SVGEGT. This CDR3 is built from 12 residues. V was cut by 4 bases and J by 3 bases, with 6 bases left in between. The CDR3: CASSSLKETQYF. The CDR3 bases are TGTGCCAGCAGTTCACTGAAAGAGACCCAGTACTTC.

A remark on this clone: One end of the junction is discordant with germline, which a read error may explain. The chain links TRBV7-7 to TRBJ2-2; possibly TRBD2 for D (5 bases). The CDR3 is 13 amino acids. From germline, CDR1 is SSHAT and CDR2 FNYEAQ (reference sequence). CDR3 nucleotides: TGTGCTAGCAGCTTAGTCCTAGCTGGGGAGCTGTTTTTT. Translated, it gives CASSLVLAGELFF.

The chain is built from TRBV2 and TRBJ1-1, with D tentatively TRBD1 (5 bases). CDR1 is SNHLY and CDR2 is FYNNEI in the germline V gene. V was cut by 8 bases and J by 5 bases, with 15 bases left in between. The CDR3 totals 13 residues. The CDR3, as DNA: TGTGCCAGCCGAACGGACACTTCGACTGAAGCTTTCTTT. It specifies CASRTDTSTEAFF.

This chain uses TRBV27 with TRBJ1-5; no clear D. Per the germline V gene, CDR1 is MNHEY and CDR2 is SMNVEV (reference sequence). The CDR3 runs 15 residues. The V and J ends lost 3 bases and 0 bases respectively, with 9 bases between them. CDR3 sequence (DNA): TGTGCCAGCAGTTTCCGGGGATATAGCAATCAGCCCCAGCATTTT. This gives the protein CASSFRGYSNQPQHF.

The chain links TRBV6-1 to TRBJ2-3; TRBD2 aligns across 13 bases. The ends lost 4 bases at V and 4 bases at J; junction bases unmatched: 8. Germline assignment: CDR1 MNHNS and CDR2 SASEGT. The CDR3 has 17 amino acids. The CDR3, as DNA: TGTGCCAGCAGTGCCCGAGGGGGGACTAGCGGGGCAGATACGCAGTATTTT. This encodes CASSARGGTSGADTQYF.

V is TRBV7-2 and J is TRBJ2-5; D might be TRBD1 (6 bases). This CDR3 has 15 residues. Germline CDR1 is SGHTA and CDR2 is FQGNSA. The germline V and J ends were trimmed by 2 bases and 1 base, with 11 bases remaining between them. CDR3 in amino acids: CASSLWGHTQETQYF. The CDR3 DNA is TGTGCCAGCAGCTTATGGGGGCATACCCAAGAGACCCAGTACTTC.

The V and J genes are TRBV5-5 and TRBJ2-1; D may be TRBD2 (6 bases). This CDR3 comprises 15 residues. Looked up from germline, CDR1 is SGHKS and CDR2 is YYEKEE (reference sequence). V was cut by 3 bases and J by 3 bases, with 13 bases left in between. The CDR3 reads CASSWGRGNYNEQFF. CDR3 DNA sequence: TGTGCCAGCAGCTGGGGCCGGGGGAACTACAATGAGCAGTTCTTC.

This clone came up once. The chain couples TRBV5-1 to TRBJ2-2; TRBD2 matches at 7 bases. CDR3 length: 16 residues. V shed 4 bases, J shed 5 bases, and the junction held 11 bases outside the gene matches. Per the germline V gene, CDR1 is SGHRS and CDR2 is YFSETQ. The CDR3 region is CASSPRTSGDTGELFF. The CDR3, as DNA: TGCGCCAGCAGCCCACGGACTAGTGGGGATACCGGGGAGCTGTTTTTT.

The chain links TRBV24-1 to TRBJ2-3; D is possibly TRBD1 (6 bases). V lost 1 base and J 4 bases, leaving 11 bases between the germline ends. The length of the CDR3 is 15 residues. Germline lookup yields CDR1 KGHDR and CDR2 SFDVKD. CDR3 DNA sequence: TGTGCCACCAGTGATTTAGGGGGTCGGGCAGATACGCAGTATTTT. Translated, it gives CATSDLGGRADTQYF.